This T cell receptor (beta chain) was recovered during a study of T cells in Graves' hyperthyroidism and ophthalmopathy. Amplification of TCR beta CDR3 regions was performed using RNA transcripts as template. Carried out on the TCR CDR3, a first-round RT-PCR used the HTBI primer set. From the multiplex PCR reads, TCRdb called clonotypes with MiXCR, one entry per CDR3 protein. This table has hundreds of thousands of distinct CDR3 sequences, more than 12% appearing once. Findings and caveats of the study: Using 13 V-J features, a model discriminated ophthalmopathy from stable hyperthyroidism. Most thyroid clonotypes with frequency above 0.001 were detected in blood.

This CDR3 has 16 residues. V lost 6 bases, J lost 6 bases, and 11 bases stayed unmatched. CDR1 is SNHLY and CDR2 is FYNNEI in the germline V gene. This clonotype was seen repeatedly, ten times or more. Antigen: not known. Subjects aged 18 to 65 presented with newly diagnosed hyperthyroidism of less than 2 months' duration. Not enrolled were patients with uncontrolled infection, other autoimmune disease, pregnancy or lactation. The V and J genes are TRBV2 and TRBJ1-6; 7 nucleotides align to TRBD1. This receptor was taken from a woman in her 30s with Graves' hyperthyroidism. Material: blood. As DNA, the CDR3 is TGTGCCAGCAGCATCATGCCGGGACAGACTAATTCACCCCTCCACTTT. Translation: CASSIMPGQTNSPLHF.